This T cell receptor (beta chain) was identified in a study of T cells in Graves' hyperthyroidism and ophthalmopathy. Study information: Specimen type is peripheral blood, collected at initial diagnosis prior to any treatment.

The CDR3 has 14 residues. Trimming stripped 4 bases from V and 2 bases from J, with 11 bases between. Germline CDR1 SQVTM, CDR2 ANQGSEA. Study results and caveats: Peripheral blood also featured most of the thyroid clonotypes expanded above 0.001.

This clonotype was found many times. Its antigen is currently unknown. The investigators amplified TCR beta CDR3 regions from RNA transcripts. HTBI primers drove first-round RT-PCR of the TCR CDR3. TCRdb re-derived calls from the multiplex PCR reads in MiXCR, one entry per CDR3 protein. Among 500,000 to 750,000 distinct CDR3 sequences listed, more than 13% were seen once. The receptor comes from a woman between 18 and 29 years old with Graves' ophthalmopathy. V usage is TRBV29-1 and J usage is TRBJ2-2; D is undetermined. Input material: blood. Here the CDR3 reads CSVVGQHNTGELFF. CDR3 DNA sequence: TGCAGCGTTGTCGGTCAACATAACACCGGGGAGCTGTTTTTT.